This record covers a single T cell receptor beta chain. Its antigen is unknown. The data were obtained in a study of shared clonotypes between healthy human individuals. The DNA input per sorted-subset replicate PCR was about 180 ng, corresponding to 28,000 or so T cell genomes. Profiled with immunoSEQ multiplex PCR; TCRdb holds only in-frame clones, not every one. The table includes some 2,500,000 clones, around 90% detected once. The study's findings and limits: Clonotype sharing across donors was expected to vary with sequencing depth. Several donors shared around 5.2% of their naive CD4 clonotypes. Larger estimated richness was generally recorded for naive subsets relative to memory subsets.

The CDR3 has 15 residues. Germline CDR1 and CDR2: MNHEY and SVGAGI. Germline trimming cut 2 bases from V and 9 bases from J; bases unmatched to any gene: 3. The sample comprised naive CD4+ T cells from PBMCs. Subset denoted: CD45RA+ positively selected. V is TRBV6-5 and J is TRBJ2-1, with 14 nucleotides matching TRBD2. This TCR came from a young man in good health. Some clones in this sample may be carry-over from other donors' samples. The CDR3 spells CASSYRLAGGSEQFF. CDR3 nucleotides: TGTGCCAGCAGTTACCGACTAGCGGGAGGGTCTGAGCAGTTCTTC.